Detailed here is one T cell receptor beta chain. This sample is part of a study of shared T cell receptors in the human thymus. This table comes from immunoSEQ multiplex PCR, and its TCRdb copy is limited to in-frame clones, with some not included. Seen here are more than 550,000 clones, approximately 83% observed once, and the top ten hold about 0.0098%. CDR3 length: 14 amino acids. V was pared by 4 bases and J by 3 bases, with 12 bases between. Germline V gene lookup returns CDR1 SEHNR and CDR2 FQNEAQ (reference sequence). The same specimen was also included in a second study, on human thymus T cells. Turning to that study: Thymic tissue was derived from resections collected during corrective heart surgery.

The receptor was derived from a girl under three years old with a congenital heart defect. The chain has TRBV7-9 and TRBJ1-1, with unresolved D. Sequencing input: thymocytes. This CDR3 is CASSYPLTYTEAFF. The CDR3 coding sequence is TGTGCCAGCAGCTACCCTCTAACCTACACTGAAGCTTTCTTT. Together with reference TRBV7-9 and TRBJ1-1, the CDR3 gives the full variable domain: DTGVSQNPRHKITKRGQNVTFRCDPISEHNRLYWYRQTLGQGPEFLTYFQNEAQLEKSRLLSDRFSAERPKGSFSTLEIQRTEQGDSAMYLCASSYPLTYTEAFFGQGTRLTVV.